This T cell receptor beta chain originates from a study of T cell responses to AZD1222 COVID-19 vaccine. Findings and limits, study-wide: Repertoire sampling happened only post peak T cell response. There were mostly white British donors and more females than males, and clonal diversity was possibly underestimated.

With regard to this clone: Its antigen is not known.

V was pared by 7 bases and J by 10 bases, with 23 bases between. The CDR3 contains 15 residues. Germline lookup yields CDR1 LGHDT and CDR2 YNNKEL (reference sequence). Repertoires were generated with immunoSEQ multiplex PCR, while TCRdb's copy carries only in-frame clones and drops some. The sample has about 47,000 clones; approximately 79% are singletons. The rearrangement joins TRBV3-1 (or the pseudogene TRBV3-2) to TRBJ1-3; D is perhaps TRBD1 (5 bases). Sequenced here: peripheral blood, sampled on day 0 of MenACWY control vaccination. This TCR came from an adult in good health. Here the CDR3 DNA reads TGTGCCAGCACCCGCAAAGGAAGGACGGGGGGTACCATATATTTT. The encoded protein is CASTRKGRTGGTIYF.